This entry concerns a single T cell receptor beta chain. Which antigen it targets is not known. No clone much larger than this one lies a single base away; base qualities are absent. The immunoSEQ Assay, a bias-controlled multiplex PCR, was used to amplify TCRbeta CDR3 regions from genomic DNA. Per the original workflow: Within the assay, amplification of reference gene primers was used to estimate how many nucleated cells each sample contained. To quantify the absolute abundance of each unique TCRbeta CDR3 rearrangement, sequence reads were collapsed and filtered. For each sample, productive Simpson clonality was calculated as the square root of Simpson's diversity index across productive rearrangements. What TCRdb holds here is the immuneACCESS table cut down to in-frame rearrangements. Part of the clones is not present; checked against another copy, under half of the missing clones reflect an unresolved V gene, and the others are unexplained. V and J calls and clone size are those listed in that table; D and trimming were worked out from the DNA. This sample gives some 250,000 clones in total; roughly 79% of them show up just once. The ten largest clones represent around 7.5% of the sample.

The sample belongs to a study of blood T cell repertoires in COVID-19 (dated by TCRdb to 2019 to 2021). Study-wide context: Collaborator samples came from the United States, Italy and Spain and covered acute and convalescent phases of COVID-19. The material from the prospective study consisted of cDNA or gDNA derived from T cells, B-cell-depleted T cells, or PBMCs. The dataset comprised deeply sampled blood TCRbeta repertoires from subjects exposed to, actively infected with, or recovered from COVID-19. The repertoires were made available in a free public database intended to serve as a resource for research on the immune response to SARS-CoV-2. Samples came from the ongoing ImmuneRACE study (first 160 participants) plus 1,254 subjects from 6 global collaborators. Nearly every sample came with metadata listing a de-identified subject ID, COVID-19 status, age in years and sex. Where HLA class I and class II types were available, the types were taken from metadata supplied by the sample provider, not from assay-based typing.

One collaborating source in Seattle enrolled patients while the patients were actively infected and followed the patients over time throughout the course of disease. Each collaborating institution followed its own protocols to collect whole blood in K2EDTA tubes. For TCRbeta analysis, collaborator samples were shipped as frozen whole blood, as isolated PBMCs, or as DNA extracted from either sample type. The paper's findings and limits, for the study overall: The quantity of clinical and demographic metadata differed by source and by participant and was supplied without curation.

Material: peripheral blood. This sequence originates from a woman aged 80 or over with COVID-19, enrolled during active disease.

The sequence in DNA is TGTGCCAGCTCACCCCAGGGCCGATCTTCCCCAGGAGAGACCCAGTACTTC. The encoded protein is CASSPQGRSSPGETQYF. In this chain, TRBV18 is recombined with TRBJ2-5; perhaps TRBD1 is the D gene, with 5 bases matching. CDR1 and CDR2 were assigned from the germline V gene as KGHSH and LQKENI. From the cysteine through the phenylalanine, the CDR3 covers 17 amino acids. The DNA shown is the 51-base CDR3, in frame from base 1. The junction shows trimming of 3 bases on V and 4 bases on J, plus 21 bases between the germline ends.